This T cell receptor beta chain was recorded in a study of cytomegalovirus exposure and HLA in healthy donors. Study as a whole: Genotyping of more than 300 donors showed that roughly 80% belonged to the Caucasian-associated ancestry cluster.

Primers included in the PCR were 60 Vbeta and 13 Jbeta primers. The repertoire was sequenced with immunoSEQ multiplex PCR; TCRdb's copy has only in-frame clones and lacks some. Of about 170,000 clones in the sample, roughly 73% were seen once. A remark on this clone: Its antigen is not known.

Donors had nominal health at sampling but likely had unrecorded immune exposures. Study findings and constraints: Some V segments could not be told apart, so they were left out, TRBV6-2 and TRBV6-3 among them.

J lost 1 base, V lost 6 bases, and 5 bases had no gene match. The germline gives CDR1 MNHNY, CDR2 SVGAGI (reference sequence). The CDR3 has 15 amino acids. The clonotype originates from a female donor in good health and CMV-seronegative. Material: PBMCs. This chain links TRBV6-6 with TRBJ2-7; 11 bases match TRBD2. For the CDR3, the DNA is TGTGCCAGCAGGGCTAGCGGGGGGACTTCCTACGAGCAGTACTTC. This translates into CASRASGGTSYEQYF.